The 8 T cell receptor beta chains below all came from one sample that was sequenced in a study of T cells expressing NK-cell markers. After re-calling the 5' RACE reads, TCRdb lists one entry per CDR3 protein, DNA absent. The table lists 550,000 to 600,000 distinct CDR3 sequences. The sample was blood T cells: a sorted CD56 or NKG2C T cell subset, CD4+ or CD8+ T cells, or bulk PBMC T cells (not recorded which). Source of these receptors: a man between 18 and 35 years old in good health.

V usage is TRBV20-1 and J usage is TRBJ1-2. This CDR3 spans 14 amino acids. Germline loops: CDR1 DFQATT, CDR2 SNEGSKA (reference sequence). The CDR3: CSAPRWADNYGYTF.

CDR3 sequence: CASRITSGRNEQFF. The genes are TRBV12-3 or TRBV12-4 and TRBJ2-1; the TCRdb D gene call, TRBD2, has no DNA to confirm it. This CDR3 comprises 14 residues.

This chain connects TRBV7-9 to TRBJ2-7; TCRdb indicates TRBD1, and absent DNA this call remains unverified. Germline assignment: CDR1 SEHNR and CDR2 FQNEAQ (reference sequence). This CDR3 comprises 15 residues. CDR3 sequence reads: CASSPRTGTRYEQYF. The full variable domain, with the rest looked up from reference TRBV7-9 and TRBJ2-7, is DTGVSQNPRHKITKRGQNVTFRCDPISEHNRLYWYRQTLGQGPEFLTYFQNEAQLEKSRLLSDRFSAERPKGSFSTLEIQRTEQGDSAMYLCASSPRTGTRYEQYFGPGTRLTVT.

The gene calls are TRBV4-2 and TRBJ2-3; there is no DNA to check the TCRdb D call of TRBD1. CDR3 length: 19 amino acids. Germline assignment: CDR1 LGHNA and CDR2 YNFKEQ. CDR3 amino acids: CASSQEILGLPGTTDTQYF.

V usage is TRBV12-3 or TRBV12-4 and J usage is TRBJ2-2; TCRdb reports TRBD1, a call that lacks DNA to check it against. The CDR3 totals 15 residues. This CDR3 is CASSRTGGRSGELFF.

The J gene is TRBJ2-1, the V gene TRBV27; TCRdb designates TRBD1, a call that cannot be tested without DNA. The CDR3 runs to 14 residues. Germline V lookup: CDR1 MNHEY, CDR2 SMNVEV (reference sequence). This CDR3 is CASRPPGRYNEQFF.

The chain uses TRBV11-2 and TRBJ2-3; TCRdb indicates TRBD2, and absent DNA this call remains unverified. This CDR3 spans 17 amino acids. Germline CDR1 and CDR2: SGHAT and FQNNGV. CDR3: CASSLDGSGLSTDTQYF.

The gene calls are TRBV15 and TRBJ2-5; the TCRdb D gene call, TRBD2, has no DNA to confirm it. This CDR3 is 14 amino acids long. From germline, CDR1 is LNHNV and CDR2 YYDKDF (reference sequence). CDR3 residues: CATSRAGGPQTQYF.